The 25 T cell receptor beta chains below come from one sample, sequenced in a study of human T cells and chemical hapten exposure. Indicated time point: patch test 1, 2 weeks after DPC sensitization. The treatment denotes: therapeutic diphenylcyclopropenone sensitization with weekly scalp DPC. It was from unfractionated whole blood that total RNA was extracted. TCRdb reprocessed the RACE reads with MiXCR, giving one entry per CDR3 protein. The sample carries 39,000 or so distinct CDR3 sequences, more than 3% recorded once. The sample in question was whole blood, obtained in connection with sensitization to the hapten diphenylcyclopropenone (DPC). All receptors come from a man aged 50-59 years with alopecia areata. Some clones in this sample may be carry-over from other donors' samples.

This clonotype was counted at least ten times. The chain carries TRBV4-1 and TRBJ2-2; D is unclear. V gave up 1 base and J gave up 0 bases, with 6 bases separating them. The CDR3 contains 15 residues. Germline V gives CDR1 MGHRA, CDR2 YSYEKL. This CDR3 reads CASSQAGTNTGELFF. Written as DNA, the CDR3 is TGCGCCAGCAGCCAAGCAGGAACGAACACCGGGGAGCTGTTTTTT.

This clonotype has at least ten counts. The CDR3 loop reads CASSRAGTGVGSPLHF. The DNA of the CDR3 is TGCGCCAGCAGCCGAGCCGGGACAGGGGTCGGTTCACCCCTCCACTTT. The chain recombines TRBV5-1 with TRBJ1-6, with 10 bases identical to TRBD1. The CDR3 runs to 16 residues. The V and J ends lost 4 bases and 9 bases, in that order; junction bases with no gene match: 10. Germline CDR1 SGHRS, CDR2 YFSETQ.

This clonotype was detected ten times or more. This chain joins TRBV28 and TRBJ2-5; 12 positions agree with TRBD2. Per germline, CDR1 MDHEN and CDR2 SYDVKM. The CDR3 spans 18 residues. Trimming removed 5 bases from V and 5 bases from J; junction bases left unmatched: 15. CDR3 in amino acids: CASSLPSRLAGAGETQYF. CDR3 DNA sequence: TGTGCCAGCAGTCTCCCCTCCAGACTAGCGGGAGCGGGTGAGACCCAGTACTTC.

This clonotype was detected ten times or more. This chain joins TRBV12-3 or TRBV12-4 and TRBJ2-1; D is unclear. Trimming shortened V by 3 bases and J by 9 bases, and 9 bases separated the two germline ends. CDR3 length equals 12 residues. As DNA, the CDR3 is TGTGCCAGCAGTTTTTCGGGCGGTGAGCAGTTCTTC. The encoded protein is CASSFSGGEQFF.

In its sample, this clonotype was seen many times. The chain uses TRBV7-9 and TRBJ1-1, with D maybe TRBD1 (5 bases). CDR1 and CDR2 from the germline V gene are SEHNR and FQNEAQ (reference sequence). The V gene lost 5 bases and the J gene lost 4 bases, with 17 bases spanning the gap. The CDR3 extends over 15 amino acids. The CDR3 is CASSARLGRGTEAFF. As DNA, the CDR3 is TGTGCCAGCAGCGCTCGACTGGGAAGGGGCACTGAAGCTTTCTTT.

This clonotype was seen repeatedly, ten times or more. The rearrangement links TRBV12-3 or TRBV12-4 to TRBJ1-4; D is undetermined. V gave up 6 bases and J gave up 5 bases, with 7 bases separating them. The CDR3 totals 12 residues. Here the CDR3 reads CASSLGNEKLFF. In nucleotides, the CDR3 is TGTGCCAGCAGCCTCGGAAATGAAAAACTGTTTTTT.

This clonotype was recorded many times. The J gene is TRBJ2-5, the V gene TRBV20-1, with D maybe TRBD2 (6 bases). Per the germline V gene, CDR1 is DFQATT and CDR2 is SNEGSKA (reference sequence). The CDR3 is 14 amino acids. With 6 bases removed from V and 1 base from J, the gap between germline ends came to 15 bases. CDR3 in amino acids: CSAPGRTTQETQYF. The CDR3 DNA follows: TGCAGTGCCCCCGGCCGGACTACCCAAGAGACCCAGTACTTC.

This clonotype was observed at least ten times. J is TRBJ2-3 and V is TRBV30; D could derive from TRBD1 or TRBD2 (5 bases each). The CDR3 is 14 amino acids. Germline lookup yields CDR1 GTSNPN and CDR2 SVGIG (reference sequence). Trimming cost V 2 bases and J 8 bases, with 17 bases left between them. The CDR3 DNA follows: TGTGCCTGGAGTACTCCGGGCCTCGGGGCTACGCAGTATTTT. It codes for CAWSTPGLGATQYF.

This clonotype came up many times. This sequence joins TRBV7-2 and TRBJ2-1, with D maybe TRBD2 (6 bases). The V end lost 3 bases, the J end lost 3 bases, and 12 bases lay between the germline ends. The CDR3 has 15 amino acids. The germline V gene encodes CDR1 SGHTA and CDR2 FQGNSA. CDR3 region: CASSFSGTFYNEQFF. The CDR3 DNA reads TGTGCCAGCAGCTTTTCCGGGACTTTCTACAATGAGCAGTTCTTC.

Only a few counts were recorded for this clonotype. V usage is TRBV5-1 and J usage is TRBJ2-1, with a tentative D call TRBD2 (5 bases). The V gene's germline CDR1 is SGHRS and CDR2 YFSETQ. Trimming took off 5 bases at V and 0 bases at J, with 15 bases between the two ends. The CDR3 sequence is 16 residues long. CDR3 protein: CASRESEGRSYNEQFF. The CDR3 DNA reads TGCGCCAGCAGGGAGAGCGAGGGCCGCTCCTACAATGAGCAGTTCTTC.

This clonotype was seen ten or more times. The rearrangement links TRBV11-1 to TRBJ2-4; 7 bases line up with TRBD1. With 5 bases clipped from V and 3 bases from J, the junction kept 10 bases outside the gene matches. The CDR3 has 16 amino acids. Germline CDR1 is SGHAT and CDR2 is FQDESV (reference sequence). The CDR3 reads CASSPRDSNYKNIQYF. CDR3 nucleotide sequence: TGTGCCAGCAGCCCCCGGGACAGCAACTACAAAAACATTCAGTACTTC.

About this clonotype: Its ends do not fully match the called genes, so a read error is possible. The rearrangement links TRBV28 to TRBJ1-4, with 7 bases identical to TRBD1. CDR1 is MDHEN and CDR2 is SYDVKM in the germline V gene. This CDR3 has 13 residues. The CDR3 nucleotides are TGTGTCAGCAGGGACAGTCCTAATGAAAAACTGTTTTTT. Translated, it gives CVSRDSPNEKLFF.

This clonotype was observed at least ten times. The DNA for the CDR3 is TGCAGTGCTAGTTCCGGGGGCAAAGGCTACACCTTC. Amino acid sequence: CSASSGGKGYTF. The chain couples TRBV20-1 to TRBJ1-2, with D maybe TRBD1 (6 bases). The CDR3 is 12 residues long. CDR1 and CDR2 from the germline V gene are DFQATT and SNEGSKA (reference sequence). V was pared by 3 bases and J by 8 bases, with 13 bases between.

The sample holds many counts of this clonotype. The V call is TRBV11-2, the J call TRBJ2-7; unclear D gene. Deletions cut 5 bases from V and 2 bases from J, with 4 bases between. This CDR3 contains 11 residues. CDR1 SGHAT and CDR2 FQNNGV come from the germline V gene. The chain's CDR3 is CASSQPYEQYF. CDR3 in DNA: TGTGCCAGCAGCCAGCCCTACGAGCAGTACTTC.

This clonotype has a count of ten or more. The genes are TRBV7-2 and TRBJ2-3; D perhaps matches TRBD1 (6 bases). Germline values: CDR1 SGHTA, CDR2 FQGNSA. The CDR3 has 14 residues. V was clipped by 4 bases and J by 4 bases, with 12 bases between them. For the CDR3, the DNA is TGTGCCAGCAGCTCACAGACAGGACCAGATACGCAGTATTTT. Translating gives CASSSQTGPDTQYF.

This clonotype was recorded many times. This chain links TRBV20-1 with TRBJ1-3; no clear D gene. The V and J ends lost 0 bases and 1 base respectively, with 10 bases between them. CDR1 is DFQATT and CDR2 is SNEGSKA in the germline V gene (reference sequence). The CDR3 totals 15 residues. CDR3 in amino acids: CSARDRGGSGNTIYF. The CDR3 DNA is TGCAGTGCTAGAGATCGGGGAGGATCTGGAAACACCATATATTTT.

CDR3 coding DNA: TGTGCCAGTAGTCGAGGGACCACGGGAGGAGAGACCCAGTACTTC. Its translation: CASSRGTTGGETQYF. The chain couples TRBV19 to TRBJ2-5; 7 bases map to TRBD2. This CDR3 region has 15 residues. The V gene's germline CDR1 is LNHDA and CDR2 SQIVND (reference sequence). J lost 4 bases, V lost 5 bases, and 10 bases had no gene match.

Ten or more counts support this clonotype. This chain uses TRBV20-1 with TRBJ1-1; a weak D match, TRBD1 (5 bases). Looked up from germline, CDR1 is DFQATT and CDR2 is SNEGSKA (reference sequence). V was shortened by 5 bases and J by 0 bases, with 10 bases between the two germline ends. The CDR3 loop spans 13 amino acids. CDR3 sequence: CSAHRQMNTEAFF. CDR3 coding DNA: TGCAGTGCTCACAGACAGATGAACACTGAAGCTTTCTTT.

The table lists this clonotype with many counts. The chain carries TRBV7-6 and TRBJ2-1; unclear D gene. The V end lost 5 bases, the J end lost 3 bases, and 17 bases lay between the germline ends. The CDR3 has 16 residues. Germline V lookup: CDR1 SGHVS, CDR2 FNYEAQ. Here the CDR3 reads CASSPRSLDNYNEQFF. Here the CDR3 DNA reads TGTGCCAGCAGCCCGAGGAGCCTAGATAACTACAATGAGCAGTTCTTC.

This clonotype was found many times. The chain uses TRBV11-2 and TRBJ2-3; TRBD2 agrees at 8 bases. V trimming: 5 bases; J trimming: 0 bases; junction bases outside the gene matches: 4. Germline CDR1 and CDR2: SGHAT and FQNNGV. This CDR3 region has 15 residues. The CDR3 DNA is TGTGCCAGCAGCGCCAGCGGGAGTAGCACAGATACGCAGTATTTT. It is translated as CASSASGSSTDTQYF.

This clonotype was recorded at least ten times. CDR3 loop: CASSLARDGYNEQFF. Here the CDR3 DNA reads TGCGCCAGCAGCTTGGCCAGGGACGGGTACAATGAGCAGTTCTTC. V usage is TRBV5-1 and J usage is TRBJ2-1; the D gene could be TRBD1 or TRBD2 (5 bases each). This CDR3 region has 15 residues. Germline CDR1 reads SGHRS; CDR2 reads YFSETQ. V lost 0 bases and J lost 4, with 11 bases in between.

This clonotype has only a few counts. The gene calls are TRBV7-6 and TRBJ2-1; 12 nucleotides align to TRBD2. This CDR3 region has 15 residues. The V gene end was trimmed by 0 bases and the J gene end by 9 bases; junction bases not matched to a gene: 3. Germline V CDR1 and CDR2: SGHVS, FNYEAQ. In DNA form, the CDR3 reads TGTGCCAGCAGCTTAGCGGCTAGCGGGGGGGGTGAGCAGTTCTTC. It is translated as CASSLAASGGGEQFF.

This clonotype has at least ten counts. This chain joins TRBV3-1 and TRBJ2-5, with TRBD2 matching 10 bases. The CDR3 totals 16 residues. The V gene end was trimmed by 1 base and the J gene end by 2 bases; junction bases not matched to a gene: 4. Germline V gene lookup returns CDR1 LGHDT and CDR2 YNNKEL (reference sequence). In nucleotides, the CDR3 is TGTGCCAGCAGCCAAGTACCTAGCGGGAGTCAAGAGACCCAGTACTTC. It specifies CASSQVPSGSQETQYF.

This clonotype came up many times. The J gene is TRBJ1-5, the V gene TRBV2, with D maybe TRBD1 (6 bases). This CDR3 is built from 13 residues. Germline V CDR1 and CDR2: SNHLY, FYNNEI. The V end was cut by 3 bases, the J end by 4 bases, with 7 bases between. In DNA, the CDR3 is TGTGCCAGCAGTGATACAGGGAATCAGCCCCAGCATTTT. Amino acid sequence: CASSDTGNQPQHF.

The chain combines TRBV29-1 with TRBJ2-2, with D tentatively TRBD1 (5 bases). V lost 4 bases to trimming and J lost 6 bases, with 18 bases between them. The length of the CDR3 is 15 residues. The germline V gene has CDR1 SQVTM and CDR2 ANQGSEA. The CDR3 coding sequence is TGCAGCGTTGCAAAAAGGGGCCCCTGGGCCGGGGAGCTGTTTTTT. Translating it yields CSVAKRGPWAGELFF.